The 27 T cell receptor beta chains below all came from one sample that was sequenced in a study of T cells after yellow fever vaccination. TCRdb recomputed calls from the 5' RACE reads with MiXCR, one row per CDR3 protein. The sample yields approximately 510,000 distinct CDR3 sequences, around a fifth seen once. Material: PBMCs, obtained roughly 20 days after the first yellow fever vaccination. All receptors derive from a man between 18 and 35 years old who received the YFV17D yellow fever vaccine.

This clonotype was counted only a few times. This CDR3 is CASRGVGGGAYTQYF. DNA of the CDR3: TGTGCCAGCAGGGGGGTAGGCGGGGGGGCATATACGCAGTATTTT. J is TRBJ2-3 and V is TRBV28, with 9 bases fitting TRBD2. The germline gives CDR1 MDHEN, CDR2 SYDVKM. The CDR3 length is 15 residues. Losses at the gene ends were 6 bases for V and 7 bases for J; bases not matched to a gene: 11.

This sequence joins TRBV5-4 and TRBJ1-1, with 7 bases matching TRBD1. This CDR3 has 14 amino acids. Germline V gives CDR1 SGHNT, CDR2 YYREEE (reference sequence). V lost 0 bases to trimming and J lost 12 bases; unmatched junction nucleotides: 11. CDR3: CASSLVRGDREPFF. The CDR3 nucleotides are TGTGCCAGCAGCTTGGTCAGGGGTGACAGGGAACCTTTCTTT.

This clonotype was recorded a few times. V usage is TRBV6-2 or TRBV6-3 and J usage is TRBJ2-1; D is unclear. Germline CDR1 is MNHEY and CDR2 is SVGEGT. CDR3 length equals 12 residues. Trimming cost V 0 bases and J 9 bases, with 6 bases left between them. CDR3 in amino acids: CASSYSLGEQFF. As DNA, the CDR3 is TGTGCCAGCAGTTACTCGCTGGGTGAGCAGTTCTTC.

The chain uses TRBV5-1 and TRBJ1-2; 7 bases fit TRBD1. In germline, CDR1 is SGHRS, CDR2 YFSETQ. Unmatched junction bases numbered 7, after V lost 6 bases and J lost 5 bases. The length of the CDR3 is 13 residues. The CDR3 loop is CASTKTGWYGYTF. The CDR3 DNA sequence: TGCGCCAGCACCAAGACAGGGTGGTATGGCTACACCTTC.

The V call is TRBV11-2, the J call TRBJ2-1; weak D call: TRBD2 (5 bases). The length of the CDR3 is 11 residues. CDR1 is SGHAT and CDR2 is FQNNGV in the germline V gene. The germline V and J ends were trimmed by 5 bases and 9 bases, with 8 bases remaining between them. The CDR3 protein is CASSPGSEQFF. In nucleotides, the CDR3 is TGTGCCAGCAGCCCGGGAAGTGAGCAGTTCTTC.

This clonotype has more than one count but fewer than ten. The V gene is TRBV20-1, the J gene TRBJ2-5; maybe TRBD2 (6 bases). V was pared by 7 bases and J by 0 bases, with 18 bases between. The CDR3 sequence is 15 residues long. Germline CDR1 reads DFQATT; CDR2 reads SNEGSKA (reference sequence). CDR3 region: CSGTPAGRNQETQYF. In nucleotides, the CDR3 is TGCAGTGGTACGCCAGCGGGTCGGAACCAAGAGACCCAGTACTTC.

V is TRBV29-1 and J is TRBJ1-1; 7 bases map to TRBD1. This CDR3 comprises 13 residues. The germline V gene encodes CDR1 SQVTM and CDR2 ANQGSEA. J was trimmed by 5 bases and V by 7 bases; bases with no gene match: 10. For the CDR3, the DNA is TGCAGCGGCCAGACAGGGCTGGGGACTGAAGCTTTCTTT. Translation: CSGQTGLGTEAFF.

J is TRBJ2-1 and V is TRBV7-2; no reliable D call. The V end lost 1 base, the J end lost 12 bases, and 10 bases lay between the germline ends. This CDR3 is built from 12 residues. Germline CDR1 reads SGHTA; CDR2 reads FQGNSA. CDR3 protein: CASSLDSPSQFF. CDR3 bases: TGTGCCAGCAGCTTAGATAGTCCCTCGCAGTTCTTC.

This clonotype was counted only a few times. The chain has TRBV6-5 and TRBJ1-2; no definite D call. With 6 bases removed from V and 5 bases from J, the gap between germline ends came to 10 bases. This CDR3 comprises 12 residues. The germline CDR1 and CDR2 sequences are MNHEY and SVGAGI. The CDR3 nucleotides read TGTGCCAGCAGAAACGATGGATATGGCTACACCTTC. Translated, it gives CASRNDGYGYTF.

Only one count was recorded for this clonotype. The rearrangement joins TRBV2 to TRBJ2-3, with 10 bases fitting TRBD2. Germline CDR1 is SNHLY and CDR2 is FYNNEI. CDR3 size: 14 residues. J was trimmed by 5 bases and V by 5 bases; bases with no gene match: 4. The CDR3 sequence is CASSRIAGGDTQYF. The CDR3, as DNA: TGTGCCAGCAGTAGGATAGCGGGGGGAGATACGCAGTATTTT.

This sequence joins TRBV11-2 and TRBJ1-1, with D tentatively TRBD1 (5 bases). Germline CDR1 reads SGHAT; CDR2 reads FQNNGV. The CDR3 is made up of 14 amino acids. Trimming removed 3 bases from V and 9 bases from J, with 17 bases in between. CDR3 nucleotide sequence: TGTGCCAGCAGCTTCGGGGTGGGGCATTATCAAGCTTTCTTT. It is translated as CASSFGVGHYQAFF.

The CDR3 region has the DNA TGTGCCAGCAGTTTTGGGCCCCAGACAGGAAACACCATATATTTT. It yields the protein CASSFGPQTGNTIYF. The V call is TRBV27, the J call TRBJ1-3; D unclear. This CDR3 contains 15 residues. Per germline, CDR1 MNHEY and CDR2 SMNVEV (reference sequence). The V gene lost 3 bases and the J gene lost 4 bases, with 13 bases spanning the gap.

The J gene is TRBJ2-7, the V gene TRBV29-1; D is perhaps TRBD2 (7 bases). This CDR3 has 15 amino acids. Trimming cost V 4 bases and J 4 bases, with 20 bases left between them. Germline assignment: CDR1 SQVTM and CDR2 ANQGSEA. The CDR3, as DNA: TGCAGCGTTGTGGGGCGTCGGGGGGCGCTTTACGAGCAGTACTTC. Protein sequence: CSVVGRRGALYEQYF.

There are a few counts of this clonotype. The V and J genes are TRBV3-1 and TRBJ2-2, with 11 bases identical to TRBD2. The CDR3 runs to 19 residues. The germline V gene encodes CDR1 LGHDT and CDR2 YNNKEL (reference sequence). V lost 4 bases, J lost 1 base, and 11 bases stayed unmatched. The CDR3 loop reads CASSPPGRLAGLNTGELFF. In DNA, the CDR3 is TGTGCCAGCAGCCCTCCTGGGAGACTAGCGGGGTTGAACACCGGGGAGCTGTTTTTT. The variable domain in full, completed from reference TRBV3-1 and TRBJ2-2, reads DTAVSQTPKYLVTQMGNDKSIKCEQNLGHDTMYWYKQDSKKFLKIMFSYNNKELIINETVPNRFSPKSPDKAHLNLHINSLELGDSAVYFCASSPPGRLAGLNTGELFFGEGSRLTVL.

The gene calls are TRBV25-1 and TRBJ2-7, with TRBD1 identical over 7 bases. Germline loops: CDR1 MGHDK, CDR2 SYGVNS. The length of the CDR3 is 17 residues. The ends lost 2 bases at V and 0 bases at J; junction bases unmatched: 10. The CDR3, as DNA: TGTGCCAGCAGTGAAACACCGAGGGGGCAATCCTCCTACGAGCAGTACGTC. Translating gives CASSETPRGQSSYEQYV.

This chain links TRBV5-1 with TRBJ2-1; D is ambiguous. Trimming removed 5 bases at V and 4 bases at J, with 13 bases between. The CDR3 runs to 14 residues. From germline, CDR1 is SGHRS and CDR2 YFSETQ. CDR3 protein: CASSGTARYNEQFF. The CDR3 nucleotides read TGCGCCAGCAGTGGCACGGCCAGATACAATGAGCAGTTCTTC.

This rearrangement joins TRBV10-3 to TRBJ2-7; unclear D gene. V was cut by 2 bases and J by 9 bases, with 8 bases left in between. In germline, CDR1 is ENHRY, CDR2 SYGVKD. The CDR3 has 11 amino acids. CDR3 amino acids: CAISEGAGQYF. The CDR3 bases are TGTGCCATCAGTGAGGGAGCTGGGCAGTACTTC.

This chain links TRBV5-1 with TRBJ2-7; D is perhaps TRBD1 (5 bases). This CDR3 has 15 residues. The V and J ends lost 6 bases and 2 bases respectively, with 18 bases between them. Germline lookup yields CDR1 SGHRS and CDR2 YFSETQ. The CDR3 is CASIDSRAETYEQYV. Here the CDR3 DNA reads TGCGCCAGCATAGATTCCAGGGCCGAAACCTACGAGCAGTACGTC.

This clonotype was counted between two and nine times. The chain combines TRBV7-2 with TRBJ2-2; D is uncertain. CDR1 and CDR2 from the germline V gene are SGHTA and FQGNSA. The CDR3 sequence is 15 residues long. V was clipped by 5 bases and J by 2 bases, with 12 bases between them. This CDR3 is CASSRNGINTGELFF. The CDR3 DNA is TGTGCCAGCAGCCGCAACGGAATAAACACCGGGGAGCTGTTTTTT.

This clonotype was counted a few times. The chain combines TRBV15 with TRBJ2-1; no reliable D call. Germline assignment: CDR1 LNHNV and CDR2 YYDKDF (reference sequence). The CDR3 spans 11 residues. With 3 bases removed from V and 13 bases from J, the gap between germline ends came to 10 bases. The CDR3 DNA follows: TGTGCCACCAGCAGCCTCGGGCCCCAGTTCTTC. Translating it yields CATSSLGPQFF.

V gene TRBV29-1 combines with J gene TRBJ1-4; D not certain. Trimming left V 0 bases short and J 8 bases short, with 13 bases between. The germline CDR1 and CDR2 sequences are SQVTM and ANQGSEA. The CDR3 runs 14 residues. The CDR3 nucleotides read TGCAGCGTTGAAGATTATACCGCGGAGGAAAAACTGTTTTTT. Protein: CSVEDYTAEEKLFF.

This chain connects TRBV6-1 to TRBJ2-5; 7 positions agree with TRBD1. V trimming: 6 bases; J trimming: 0 bases; junction bases outside the gene matches: 10. The CDR3 is 16 amino acids. CDR1 is MNHNS and CDR2 is SASEGT in the germline V gene. The CDR3 sequence: CASSVLGTADQETQYF. CDR3 in DNA: TGTGCCAGCAGCGTATTGGGGACAGCGGACCAAGAGACCCAGTACTTC.

Remarks on this clonotype: One junction end disagrees with the germline gene, perhaps due to a read error. This sequence joins TRBV5-5 and TRBJ2-1; D unclear. CDR1 SGHKS and CDR2 YYEKEE come from the germline V gene (reference sequence). The CDR3 loop spans 14 amino acids. In nucleotides, the CDR3 is TGTGCCAGCACCTTGTCTTTGGCCTACAATGAGCAGTTCTTC. Amino acids: CASTLSLAYNEQFF.

This clonotype was picked up a small number of times. The chain links TRBV7-9 to TRBJ2-2, with unresolved D. With 3 bases removed from V and 1 base from J, the gap between germline ends came to 6 bases. CDR3 size: 14 residues. CDR1 SEHNR and CDR2 FQNEAQ come from the germline V gene (reference sequence). The CDR3 nucleotides read TGTGCCAGCAGCTTCCAGGTGAACACCGGGGAGCTGTTTTTT. Translation: CASSFQVNTGELFF.

This clonotype was detected ten times or more. This rearrangement joins TRBV9 to TRBJ2-7, with D unclear. Trimming removed 0 bases at V and 7 bases at J, with 14 bases between. The CDR3 spans 14 residues. Germline CDR1 reads SGDLS; CDR2 reads YYNGEE. The CDR3 protein is CASSVGTTLFEQYF. CDR3 DNA sequence: TGTGCCAGCAGCGTAGGGACCACGCTTTTTGAGCAGTACTTC.

This CDR3 reads CASSTLLGNQPQHF. Written as DNA, the CDR3 is TGTGCCAGCTCGACATTGTTGGGCAATCAGCCCCAGCATTTT. The chain joins TRBV7-2 to TRBJ1-5; no clear D gene. The CDR3 covers 14 residues. The germline V and J ends were trimmed by 8 bases and 2 bases, with 13 bases remaining between them. Germline V gene data show CDR1 as SGHTA and CDR2 as FQGNSA. The full variable domain, completed using reference TRBV7-2 and TRBJ1-5, is GAGVSQSPSNKVTEKGKDVELRCDPISGHTALYWYRQSLGQGLEFLIYFQGNSAPDKSGLPSDRFSAERTGGSVSTLTIQRTQQEDSAVYLCASSTLLGNQPQHFGDGTRLSIL.

V and J are TRBV4-3 and TRBJ2-1, with TRBD1 matching over 9 bases. J was trimmed by 3 bases and V by 0 bases; bases with no gene match: 6. The CDR3 loop spans 17 amino acids. Germline V CDR1 and CDR2: LGHNA, YSLEER. In DNA form, the CDR3 reads TGCGCCAGCAGCCAAGAGAGAGGGACAGGGCGCTACAATGAGCAGTTCTTC. This codes for CASSQERGTGRYNEQFF.